The present entry profiles one TCR beta chain with its context. Its antigen is as yet unknown. Indicated time point: blood at routine non-recurrence follow-up after resection. In each case, whole RNA from tumor, nontumor lung or frozen PBMC was sequenced unsorted. Every cDNA TCR molecule received its own unique molecular identifier. One entry per CDR3 protein results from TCRdb running MiXCR on the 5' RACE reads. The data show fewer than 150,000 distinct CDR3 sequences, 10% to 11% seen once. These data are taken from a study of spatial heterogeneity in lung cancer. Study details: The study sequenced follow-up PBMC samples when they were available, at a median of about two years after resection. Study outcomes and limitations: Resection blood, more than follow-up blood, showed ubiquitous expanded tumor TCRs.

Germline loops: CDR1 MNHEY, CDR2 SVGAGI. V lost 5 bases, J lost 8 bases, and 5 bases stayed unmatched. This CDR3 comprises 13 residues. The sequenced sample was PBMCs, obtained at follow-up. The TCR comes from a female donor with early-stage non-small cell lung cancer. V and J are TRBV6-5 and TRBJ1-5, with 8 nucleotides matching TRBD1. The CDR3 loop is CASSRTGNEPQHF. The CDR3, as DNA: TGTGCCAGCAGTAGGACAGGGAATGAGCCCCAGCATTTT.